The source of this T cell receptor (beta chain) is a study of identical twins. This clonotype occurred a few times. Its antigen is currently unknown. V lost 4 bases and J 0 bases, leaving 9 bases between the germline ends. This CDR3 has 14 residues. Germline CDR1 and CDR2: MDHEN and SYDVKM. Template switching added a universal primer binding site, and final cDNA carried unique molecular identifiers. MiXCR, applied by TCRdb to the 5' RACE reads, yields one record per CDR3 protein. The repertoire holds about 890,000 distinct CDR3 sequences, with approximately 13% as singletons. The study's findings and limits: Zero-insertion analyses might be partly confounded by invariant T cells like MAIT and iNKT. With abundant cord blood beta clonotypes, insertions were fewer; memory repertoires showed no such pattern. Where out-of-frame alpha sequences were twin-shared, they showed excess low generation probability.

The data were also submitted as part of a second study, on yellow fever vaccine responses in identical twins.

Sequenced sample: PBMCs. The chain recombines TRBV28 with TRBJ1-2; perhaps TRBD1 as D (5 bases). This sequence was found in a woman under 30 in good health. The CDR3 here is CASSWVGANYGYTF. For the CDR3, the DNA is TGTGCCAGCAGTTGGGTGGGGGCTAACTATGGCTACACCTTC.